This TCR beta chain appears in the sequencing data of a study of shared clonotypes between healthy human individuals. Method: immunoSEQ multiplex PCR; TCRdb's copy keeps in-frame clones and lacks some. The sample yields under 850,000 clones, just under 75% seen once. Partitioning of CD4+ cells yielded a CD45RA+ naive subset and a CD45RA-negative memory subset. The source is a woman aged 25 to 45 in good health. Input material: memory CD4+ T cells sorted from blood. Subset in this sample: CD45RA-negative fraction.

CDR3 coding DNA: TGTGCCAGCAGCCAAGGGAGCGCCCTCTACAATGAGCAGTTCTTC. As protein: CASSQGSALYNEQFF. The rearrangement uses TRBV14 and TRBJ2-1; no clear D. The germline V and J ends were trimmed by 1 base and 3 bases, with 10 bases remaining between them. CDR3 length: 15 residues. Per the germline V gene, CDR1 is SGHDN and CDR2 is FVKESK.